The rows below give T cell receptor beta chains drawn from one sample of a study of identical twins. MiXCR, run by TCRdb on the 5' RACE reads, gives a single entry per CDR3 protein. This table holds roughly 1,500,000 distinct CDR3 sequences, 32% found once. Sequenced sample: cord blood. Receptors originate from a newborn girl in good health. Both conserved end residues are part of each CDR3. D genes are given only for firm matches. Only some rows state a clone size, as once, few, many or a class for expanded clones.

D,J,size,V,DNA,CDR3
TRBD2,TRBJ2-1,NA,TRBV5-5,TGTGCCAGCAGCTCCCCTAGGGGGAGTTCTAGCGGGTACTACAATGAGCAGTTCTTC,CASSSPRGSSSGYYNEQFF
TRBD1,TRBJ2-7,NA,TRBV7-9,TGTGCCAGCAGCCCCCGGCAGGGGGCAAGCTCCTACGAGCAGTACTTC,CASSPRQGASSYEQYF
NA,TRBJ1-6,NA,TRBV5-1,TGCGCCAGCAGCTTGGACAAGACTAATTCACCCCTCCACTTT,CASSLDKTNSPLHF
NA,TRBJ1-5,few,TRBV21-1,TGTGCCAGCACTCCCTACAGGGGCGGTCAGCCCCAGCATTTT,CASTPYRGGQPQHF
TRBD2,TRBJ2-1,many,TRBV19,TGTGCCAGTAGTACCCGACTAGCCCATGAGCAGTTCTTC,CASSTRLAHEQFF
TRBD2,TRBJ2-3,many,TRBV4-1,TGCGCCAGCAGCCAAGAATCAGGGAGGGGTACAGATACGCAGTATTTT,CASSQESGRGTDTQYF
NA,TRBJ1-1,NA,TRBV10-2,TGCGCCAGCAGTGATTCGCTGCGGGGTACTGAAGCTTTCTTT,CASSDSLRGTEAFF
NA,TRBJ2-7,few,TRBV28,TGTGCCAGCAGTTTATTATCCTCTGGCTCCTACGAGCAGTACTTC,CASSLLSSGSYEQYF
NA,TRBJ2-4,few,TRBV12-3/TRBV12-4,TGTGCCAGCGGATATCAGATACGGGCCTCGGAAAACATTCAGTACTTC,CASGYQIRASENIQYF
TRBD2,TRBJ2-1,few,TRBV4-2,TGTGCCAGCAGCTCACCGAGGGGGACTAGCGCCTACAATGAGCAGTTCTTC,CASSSPRGTSAYNEQFF
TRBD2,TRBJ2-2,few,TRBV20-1,TGCAGTGTCGGGACTAGCGGGAGGGCCGGGGAGCTGTTTTTT,CSVGTSGRAGELFF
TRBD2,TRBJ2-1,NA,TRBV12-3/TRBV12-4,TGTGCCAGCAGTTTTGGGCCCGGGACTAGCGCACTAAACGGGCAGTTCTTC,CASSFGPGTSALNGQFF
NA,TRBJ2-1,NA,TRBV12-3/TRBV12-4,TGTGCCAGCAGTTGGACGGGGAAGAATGAGCAGTTCTTC,CASSWTGKNEQFF
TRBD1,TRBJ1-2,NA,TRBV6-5,TGTGCCAGCAGTTACGCACAGGGGAGGGGGTACACCTTC,CASSYAQGRGYTF
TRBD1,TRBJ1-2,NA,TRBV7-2,TGTGCCAGCAGCTTAGCGAGGACAGGGGAGTCGGGATGTGGCTACACCTTC,CASSLARTGESGCGYTF
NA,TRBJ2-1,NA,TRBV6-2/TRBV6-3,TGTGCCAGCAGTTACTCGAGTCTTTTTGGCTCCTACAATGAGCAGTTCTTC,CASSYSSLFGSYNEQFF
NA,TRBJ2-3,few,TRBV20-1,TGCAGTGCTACCGCTAGCGTACTTAGCACAGATACGCAGTATTTT,CSATASVLSTDTQYF
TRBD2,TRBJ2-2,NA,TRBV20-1,TGCAGTGCTAGACTAGCGGGGGGGCGATGGTTTACCGGGGAGCTGTTTTTT,CSARLAGGRWFTGELFF
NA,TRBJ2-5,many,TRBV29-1,TGCAGCGTTCCCTTCGGGGGAGAGACCCAGTACTTC,CSVPFGGETQYF
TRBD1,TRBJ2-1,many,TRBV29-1,TGCAGCGTTGACAGGGGGCTACTTATAGAGCAGTTCTTC,CSVDRGLLIEQFF